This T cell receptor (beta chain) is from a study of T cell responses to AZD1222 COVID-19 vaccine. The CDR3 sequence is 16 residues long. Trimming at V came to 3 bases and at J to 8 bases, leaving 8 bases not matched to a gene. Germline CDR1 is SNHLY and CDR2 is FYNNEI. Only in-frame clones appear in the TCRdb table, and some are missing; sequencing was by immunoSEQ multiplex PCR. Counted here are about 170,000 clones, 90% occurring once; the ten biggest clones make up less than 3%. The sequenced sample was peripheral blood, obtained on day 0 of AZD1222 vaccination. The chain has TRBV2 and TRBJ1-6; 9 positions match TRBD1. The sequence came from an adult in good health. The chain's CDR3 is CASSDWGTGPHSPLHF. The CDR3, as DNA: TGTGCCAGCAGTGATTGGGGGACAGGGCCCCATTCACCCCTCCACTTT.